Listed below are T cell receptor beta chains from one sample, sequenced in a study of control samples from healthy donors and cancer patients. Libraries were prepared by immunoSEQ multiplex PCR; TCRdb keeps only in-frame clonotypes and omits some of them. The table includes 120,000 to 150,000 clones, roughly nine tenths detected once. Sequencing was done on a sample of blood. All receptors derive from a woman aged 25 to 45 in good health. Both conserved end residues are part of each CDR3. D genes are given only for firm matches. Size values are once, few and many counts, or a class for expanded clones, and some rows have none.

>.|TRBJ1-4|TRBV29-1|.
TGCAGCGTTGATACAGGGTCGAATGAAAAACTGTTTTTT
CSVDTGSNEKLFF
>.|TRBJ2-6|TRBV5-1|.
TGCGCCAGCAGCGCGAGCGGTGGGGCCAACGTCCTGACTTTC
CASSASGGANVLTF
>.|TRBJ2-7|TRBV7-9|.
TGTGCCAGCAGCTTATTGGCAGGGCCCTCCTACGAGCAGTACTTC
CASSLLAGPSYEQYF
>.|TRBJ2-3|TRBV24-1|TRBD2
TGTGCCACCAGTGATTTGCAAGCGGGAAAGCAGTATTTT
CATSDLQAGKQYF
>.|TRBJ2-1|TRBV19|TRBD2
TGTGCCAGTAGTATTGAGCGGGAGTCACCCTACAATGAGCAGTTCTTC
CASSIERESPYNEQFF
>.|TRBJ2-7|TRBV24-1|TRBD1
TGTGCCACCAGTCCGGGACAGGGCGTTTACGAGCAGTACTTC
CATSPGQGVYEQYF
>.|TRBJ1-2|TRBV19|TRBD1
TGTGCCAGTAGTCCGGGACAGCCTTATGGCTACACCTTC
CASSPGQPYGYTF
>.|TRBJ2-5|TRBV29-1|TRBD1
TGCAGCGTTCGGACAGGGGAAGAGACCCAGTACTTC
CSVRTGEETQYF
>few|TRBJ1-4|TRBV4-1|TRBD1
TGCGCCAGCAGCCAAGTCGGGGACAGGGACCGAACTAATGAAAAACTGTTTTTT
CASSQVGDRDRTNEKLFF
>once|TRBJ2-7|TRBV5-4|TRBD1
TGTGCCAGCAGCTTGGCAGGGACAGTCGAGCAGTACTTC
CASSLAGTVEQYF
>.|TRBJ1-2|TRBV19|.
TGTGCCAGTAGCAGGAGTCGGGGGAACTATGGCTACACCTTC
CASSRSRGNYGYTF
>.|TRBJ1-1|TRBV7-9|.
TGTGCCAGCAGCTTAGACAGCTCGTCCACTGAAGCTTTCTTT
CASSLDSSSTEAFF
>.|TRBJ2-2|TRBV3-1/TRBV3-2|.
TGTGCCAGCAGCCAAGCGGGACCCCACACCGGGGAGCTGTTTTTT
CASSQAGPHTGELFF
>.|TRBJ2-6|TRBV18|.
TGTGCCAGCTCCCCAACAGGGTCTGGGGCCAACGTCCTGACTTTC
CASSPTGSGANVLTF
>few|TRBJ2-1|TRBV10-3|TRBD2
TGTGCCATCAGACCGGGACTAGCGGGAGGAGGGAGTAATGAGCAGTTCTTC
CAIRPGLAGGGSNEQFF
>.|TRBJ2-1|TRBV24-1|TRBD1
TGTGCCACGGTGACAGGGAGACCCTACAATGAGCAGTTCTTC
CATVTGRPYNEQFF
>.|TRBJ1-3|TRBV18|.
TGTGCCAGCTCACCCCAGAGCTCTGGAAACACCATATATTTT
CASSPQSSGNTIYF
>once|TRBJ1-1|TRBV4-1|TRBD1
TGCGCCAGCAGCCCCCTACAGGGGGGGGACACTGAAGCTTTCTTT
CASSPLQGGDTEAFF
>.|TRBJ1-1|TRBV5-5|.
TGTGCCAGCAGAGGCCTTTATTCCACTGAAGCTTTCTTT
CASRGLYSTEAFF
>.|TRBJ1-2|TRBV2|.
TGTGCCAGCAGTGAAAGGGGGGCAGACCCTAACTATGGCTACACCTTC
CASSERGADPNYGYTF
>.|TRBJ1-3|TRBV2|.
TGTGCCAGCAGTGAAGCGCAAGGGGCCTCTGGAAACACCATATATTTT
CASSEAQGASGNTIYF
>.|TRBJ2-1|TRBV6-1|TRBD2
TGTGCCAGCAGTGAGGGACTAGGGTTGGGTGAGCAGTTCTTC
CASSEGLGLGEQFF
>.|TRBJ2-7|TRBV4-1|TRBD1
TGCGCCAGCAGCCAAGAAGCCATCGGACAGGGGGCTTACGAGCAGTACTTC
CASSQEAIGQGAYEQYF
>.|TRBJ1-1|TRBV28|TRBD1
TGTGCCAGCAGCGGGGGGGGACAGATGATTAACACTGAAGCTTTCTTT
CASSGGGQMINTEAFF
>.|TRBJ2-5|TRBV7-3|TRBD2
TGTGCCAGCAGCCCCGGGGGGATTCAAGAGACCCAGTACTTC
CASSPGGIQETQYF
>.|TRBJ2-7|TRBV6-6|TRBD2
TGTGCCAGCAGTTACCCGACTAGCGGGTCCTACGAGCAGTACTTC
CASSYPTSGSYEQYF
>.|TRBJ2-3|TRBV7-8|TRBD2
TGTGCCAGCAGCAGCGGGGCGTCGGGTCCCACAGATACGCAGTATTTT
CASSSGASGPTDTQYF
>.|TRBJ2-1|TRBV24-1|.
TGTGCCACCAGTGACCTATCCACTGGCGATGAGCAGTTCTTC
CATSDLSTGDEQFF
>.|TRBJ2-1|TRBV5-4|TRBD2
TGTGCCAGCAGCTTACGGCGGGAGGGTTACAATGAGCAGTTCTTC
CASSLRREGYNEQFF
>.|TRBJ1-1|TRBV5-4|.
TGTGCCAGCAGCTTGAATCAGGGGCGCACTGAAGCTTTCTTT
CASSLNQGRTEAFF
>.|TRBJ2-1|TRBV7-9|TRBD2
TGTGCCAGCAGCTACCGAAACACAGCGGGATATGAGCAGTTCTTC
CASSYRNTAGYEQFF
>.|TRBJ2-7|TRBV19|TRBD1
TGTGCCAGTAGTACGGGACAGGCCGACTACGAGCAGTACTTC
CASSTGQADYEQYF
>.|TRBJ1-2|TRBV19|.
TGTGCCAGTAGTAAACCGGGACGCCGGCTTGGCTACACCTTC
CASSKPGRRLGYTF
>.|TRBJ1-2|TRBV7-9|TRBD1
TGTGCCAGCAGCTTAGCGAGGGCAGGGGGAGACGGCTACACCTTC
CASSLARAGGDGYTF
>.|TRBJ1-2|TRBV28|.
TGTGCCAGCAGGGCAGGGGTAACTAACTATGGCTACACCTTC
CASRAGVTNYGYTF
>few|TRBJ1-4|TRBV9|.
TGTGCCAGCAGCGTAGATGGGCGGGGAGGTGAAAAACTGTTTTTT
CASSVDGRGGEKLFF
>.|TRBJ1-1|TRBV30|.
TGTGCCTGGAGTCCCTCACAGGGCTCTGAAGCTTTCTTT
CAWSPSQGSEAFF
>.|TRBJ1-1|TRBV30|.
TGTGCCTGGAGCAGGGGTGGCAACACTGAAGCTTTCTTT
CAWSRGGNTEAFF
>.|TRBJ1-1|TRBV4-1|TRBD1
TGCGCCAGCAGCCAAGACGGGACAGACACTGAAGCTTTCTTT
CASSQDGTDTEAFF
>.|TRBJ2-1|TRBV19|.
TGTGCCAGTAGTATTAGTTCTCGGGGGGCACACTACAATGAGCAGTTCTTC
CASSISSRGAHYNEQFF
>.|TRBJ2-7|TRBV24-1|TRBD2
TGTGCCACCAGTGATCCCGTAGCGGGAGGGGCGGAGCAGTACTTC
CATSDPVAGGAEQYF
>.|TRBJ2-7|TRBV25-1|.
TGTGCCAGCTCATTTGGCGCAGCCGTTAACGAGCAGTACTTC
CASSFGAAVNEQYF
>.|TRBJ1-5|TRBV9|.
TGTGCCAGCAGCGAAGGGATTAGACAGGATCAGCCCCAGCATTTT
CASSEGIRQDQPQHF
>.|TRBJ2-1|TRBV6-5|.
TGTGCCAGCAGGCCCCCGGCCCATAATGAGCAGTTCTTC
CASRPPAHNEQFF
>.|TRBJ2-7|TRBV5-4|TRBD2
TGTGCCAGCAGCTTGGCGGGCCTAGCGGGAGCCTACGAGCAGTACTTC
CASSLAGLAGAYEQYF
>.|TRBJ2-1|TRBV7-9|.
TGTGCCAGCAGCTTAGTTTACAAGTCCTACAATGAGCAGTTCTTC
CASSLVYKSYNEQFF
>.|TRBJ1-1|TRBV28|.
TGTGCCAGCAGTCTCAGGGGCCGCGAGAACACTGAAGCTTTCTTT
CASSLRGRENTEAFF
>.|TRBJ1-4|TRBV18|.
TGTGCCAGCTCACCTAGTCGAGCTAATGAAAAACTGTTTTTT
CASSPSRANEKLFF
>.|TRBJ1-2|TRBV30|.
TGTGCCTGGAGACCCCACAAGGGGGAAGGCTACACCTTC
CAWRPHKGEGYTF
>.|TRBJ1-4|TRBV5-1|.
TGCGCCAGCAGCTCGGGGGGCAGGATGACGAATGAAAAACTGTTTTTT
CASSSGGRMTNEKLFF
>.|TRBJ2-7|TRBV6-5|TRBD2
TGTGCCAGCAGTCTGCCTAGCGGACAATACGAGCAGTACTTC
CASSLPSGQYEQYF
>.|TRBJ1-5|TRBV4-2|TRBD1
TGTGCCAGCAGCCAAGATTCAGGGGGGGGCAATCAGCCCCAGCATTTT
CASSQDSGGGNQPQHF
>once|TRBJ2-3|TRBV27|TRBD2
TGTGCCAGCAGTTCCTTAAGGACTAGCGGGATGGTAGATACGCAGTATTTT
CASSSLRTSGMVDTQYF
>.|TRBJ2-7|TRBV7-2|.
TGTGCCAGCAGCTCAGGTGGAGGGGCGCCATCCTACGAGCAGTACTTC
CASSSGGGAPSYEQYF
>.|TRBJ1-2|TRBV5-6|TRBD1
TGTGCCAGCAGCTTAGACAGGGGTGAAGGCTACACCTTC
CASSLDRGEGYTF
>.|TRBJ1-6|TRBV11-2|TRBD1
TGTGCCAGCAGCTTGACAGGGGGGAATTCACCCCTCCACTTT
CASSLTGGNSPLHF
>.|TRBJ1-2|TRBV28|.
TGTGCCAGCTCCTGGGCACAGACTTATAACTATGGCTACACCTTC
CASSWAQTYNYGYTF
>many|TRBJ1-1|TRBV6-6|.
TGTGCCAGCAGACTTCCAGACACTGAAGCTTTCTTT
CASRLPDTEAFF
>.|TRBJ1-1|TRBV18|TRBD1
TGTGCCAGCTCACCCGGGACAGGGAGCCCTGAAGCTTTCTTT
CASSPGTGSPEAFF